A single T cell receptor (beta chain) is shown here with its context. The antigen remains undetermined. The CDR3 does not end in the conserved phenylalanine or tryptophan, so this is likely a read error. It is unclear where the CDR3 begins or ends on the DNA, so no DNA is shown, and the CDR3 is as TCRdb lists it. The length of the CDR3 is 14 amino acids, counting both ends. Germline V gene data show CDR1 as SGHAT and CDR2 as FQNNGV. This entry belongs to a study of tumor-infiltrating lymphocytes in primary liver carcinoma. The study, taken as a whole, reports: Overlap between tumor regions exceeded overlap of tumor with adjacent tissue or blood.

Blood RNA came from unsorted whole blood; germline DNA was also extracted. The researchers produced TCR beta cDNA from 500 to 550 ng total RNA with a constant-region primer. For TCR beta, libraries were produced by three nested multiplex PCR rounds using slightly modified ARM-PCR. TRBV1-TRBV30 forward primers paired with a C-beta reverse primer were used in the first two PCR rounds, which ran roughly 10 cycles each. Each CDR3 protein is one row after TCRdb ran MiXCR on the multiplex PCR reads. This table has about 210,000 distinct CDR3 sequences, 65% appearing once. The chain employs TRBV11-2 and TRBJ2-7; the table names TRBD2, a call not compared with the DNA. Sample: peripheral blood. The sequence was collected from a woman between 55 and 75 years old with primary liver carcinoma and hepatitis B virus infection. CDR3 sequence reads: CASSLSGVTYEQHL.